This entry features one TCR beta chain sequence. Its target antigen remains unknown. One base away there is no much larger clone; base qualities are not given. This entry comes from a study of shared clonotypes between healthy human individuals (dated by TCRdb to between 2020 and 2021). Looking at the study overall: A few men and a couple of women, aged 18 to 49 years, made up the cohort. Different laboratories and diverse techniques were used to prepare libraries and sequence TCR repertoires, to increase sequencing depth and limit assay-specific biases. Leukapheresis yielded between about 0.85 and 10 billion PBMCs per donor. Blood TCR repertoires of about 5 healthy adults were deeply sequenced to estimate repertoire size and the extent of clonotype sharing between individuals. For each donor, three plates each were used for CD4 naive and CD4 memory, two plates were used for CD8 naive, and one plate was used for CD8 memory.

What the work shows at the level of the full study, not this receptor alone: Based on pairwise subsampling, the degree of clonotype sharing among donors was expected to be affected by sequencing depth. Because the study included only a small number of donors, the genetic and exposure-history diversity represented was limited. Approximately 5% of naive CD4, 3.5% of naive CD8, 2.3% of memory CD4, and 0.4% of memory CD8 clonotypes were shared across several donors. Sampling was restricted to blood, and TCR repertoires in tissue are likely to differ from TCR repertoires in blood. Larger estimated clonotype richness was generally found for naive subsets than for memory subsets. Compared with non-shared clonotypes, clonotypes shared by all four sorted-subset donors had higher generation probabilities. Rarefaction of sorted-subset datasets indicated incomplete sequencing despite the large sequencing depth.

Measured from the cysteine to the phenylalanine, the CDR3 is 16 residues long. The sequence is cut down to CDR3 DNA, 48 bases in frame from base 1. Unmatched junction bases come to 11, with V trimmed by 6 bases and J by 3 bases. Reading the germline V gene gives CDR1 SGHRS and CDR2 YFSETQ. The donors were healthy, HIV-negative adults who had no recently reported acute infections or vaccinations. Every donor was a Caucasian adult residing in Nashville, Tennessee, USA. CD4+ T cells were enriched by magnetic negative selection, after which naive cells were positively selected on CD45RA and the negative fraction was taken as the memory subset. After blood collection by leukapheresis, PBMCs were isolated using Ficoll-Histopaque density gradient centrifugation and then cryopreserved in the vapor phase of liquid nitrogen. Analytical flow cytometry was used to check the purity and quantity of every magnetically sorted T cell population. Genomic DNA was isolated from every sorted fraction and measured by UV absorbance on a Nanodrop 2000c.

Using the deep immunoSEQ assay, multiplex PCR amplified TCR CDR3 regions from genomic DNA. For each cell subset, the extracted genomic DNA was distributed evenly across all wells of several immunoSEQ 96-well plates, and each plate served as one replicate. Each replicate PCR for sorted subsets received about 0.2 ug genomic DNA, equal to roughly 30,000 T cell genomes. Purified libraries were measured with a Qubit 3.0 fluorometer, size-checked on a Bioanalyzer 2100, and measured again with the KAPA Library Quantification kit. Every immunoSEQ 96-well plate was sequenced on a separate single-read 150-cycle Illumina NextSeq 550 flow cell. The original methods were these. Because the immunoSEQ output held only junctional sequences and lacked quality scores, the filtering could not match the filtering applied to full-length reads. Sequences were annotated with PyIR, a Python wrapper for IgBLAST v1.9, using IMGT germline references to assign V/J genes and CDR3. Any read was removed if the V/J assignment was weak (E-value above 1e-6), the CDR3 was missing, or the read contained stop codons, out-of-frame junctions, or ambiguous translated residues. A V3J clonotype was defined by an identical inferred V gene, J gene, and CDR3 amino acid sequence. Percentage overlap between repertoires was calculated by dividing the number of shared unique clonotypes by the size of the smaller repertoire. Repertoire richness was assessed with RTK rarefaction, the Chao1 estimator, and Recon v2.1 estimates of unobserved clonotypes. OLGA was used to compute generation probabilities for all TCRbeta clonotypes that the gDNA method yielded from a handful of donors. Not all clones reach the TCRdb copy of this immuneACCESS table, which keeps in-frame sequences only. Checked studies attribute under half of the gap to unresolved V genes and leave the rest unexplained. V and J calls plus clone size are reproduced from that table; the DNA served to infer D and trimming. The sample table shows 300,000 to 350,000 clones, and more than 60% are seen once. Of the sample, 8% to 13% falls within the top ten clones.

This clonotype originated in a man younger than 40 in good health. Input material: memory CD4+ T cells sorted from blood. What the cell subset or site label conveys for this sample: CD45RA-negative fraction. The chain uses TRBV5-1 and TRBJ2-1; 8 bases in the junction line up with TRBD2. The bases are TGCGCCAGCACCACCTCAAGCGGGAGCAACTACAATGAGCAGTTCTTC. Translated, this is CASTTSSGSNYNEQFF. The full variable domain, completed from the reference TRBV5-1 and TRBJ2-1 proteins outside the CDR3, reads KAGVTQTPRYLIKTRGQQVTLSCSPISGHRSVSWYQQTPGQGLQFLFEYFSETQRNKGNFPGRFSGRQFSNSRSEMNVSTLELGDSALYLCASTTSSGSNYNEQFFGPGTRLTVL.